This T cell receptor (beta chain) was recovered during a study of Ad26.COV2.S vaccination and SARS-CoV-2 variants. Study overall: Each vaccinee took Ad26.COV2.S intramuscularly, once or twice 56 days apart. General observations from the study: Assessments of TCR breadth and depth may have underestimated the total T cell responses.

Assay: immunoSEQ multiplex PCR; the TCRdb copy retains only in-frame clones and omits some. The data show some 240,000 clones, with 70% to 90% seen just once and 2.5% to 3.5% held by the top ten. This clone was counted many times. Its antigen is as yet unknown. Treatment meaning: over 15 received Ad26.COV2.S at low or high dose, single or two shots; 5 received placebo; per-sample allocation not given. Collection of samples fell on day 63 after the first vaccine or placebo injection. Germline V gives CDR1 MNHEY, CDR2 SVGEGT. CDR3 length: 15 amino acids. V was cut by 2 bases and J by 3 bases, with 14 bases left in between.

The starting material was peripheral blood, obtained in a trial of Ad26.COV2.S vaccine versus placebo. V and J are TRBV6-2 or TRBV6-3 and TRBJ2-7, with D perhaps TRBD1 (6 bases). This TCR came from a person aged 18-60 years who received the Ad26.COV2.S COVID-19 vaccine or a placebo. CDR3 region: CASSYLHRAHYEQYV. DNA of the CDR3: TGTGCCAGCAGTTACCTACACAGGGCCCACTACGAGCAGTACGTC.